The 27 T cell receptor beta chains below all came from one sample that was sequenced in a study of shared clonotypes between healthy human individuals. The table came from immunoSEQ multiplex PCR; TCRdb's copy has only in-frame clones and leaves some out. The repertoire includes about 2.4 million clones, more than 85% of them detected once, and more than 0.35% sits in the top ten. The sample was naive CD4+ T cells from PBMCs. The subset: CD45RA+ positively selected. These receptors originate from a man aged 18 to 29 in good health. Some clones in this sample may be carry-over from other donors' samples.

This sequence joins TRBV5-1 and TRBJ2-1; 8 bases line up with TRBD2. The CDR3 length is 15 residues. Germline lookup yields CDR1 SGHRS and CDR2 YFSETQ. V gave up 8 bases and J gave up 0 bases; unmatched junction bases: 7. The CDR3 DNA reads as TGCGCCAGTCAATCTCTAGCGGGCTCCTACAATGAGCAGTTCTTC. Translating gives CASQSLAGSYNEQFF.

The CDR3 reads CASAKTGGPGNTIYF. The CDR3 DNA follows: TGTGCCAGCGCGAAGACAGGGGGCCCTGGAAACACCATATATTTT. The rearrangement uses TRBV7-3 and TRBJ1-3, with 10 bases aligning to TRBD1. The CDR3 has 15 residues. J lost 2 bases, V lost 8 bases, and 6 bases had no gene match. CDR1 SGHTA and CDR2 FQGTGA come from the germline V gene.

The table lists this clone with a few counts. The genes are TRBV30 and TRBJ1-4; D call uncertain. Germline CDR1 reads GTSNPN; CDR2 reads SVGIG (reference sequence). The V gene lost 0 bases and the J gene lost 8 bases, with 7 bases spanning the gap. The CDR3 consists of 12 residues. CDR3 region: CAWSVGLEKLFF. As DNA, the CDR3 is TGTGCCTGGAGTGTAGGTCTGGAAAAACTGTTTTTT.

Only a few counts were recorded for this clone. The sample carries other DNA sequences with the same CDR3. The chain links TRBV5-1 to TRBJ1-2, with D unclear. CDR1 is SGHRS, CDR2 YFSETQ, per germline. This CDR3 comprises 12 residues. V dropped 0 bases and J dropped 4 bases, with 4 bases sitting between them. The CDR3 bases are TGCGCCAGCAGCTTGGACAGCTATGGCTACACCTTC. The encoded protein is CASSLDSYGYTF.

CDR3 DNA sequence: TGTGCCAGCTCACCCGGTGCAATCTACGAGCAGTACTTC. Its protein product is CASSPGAIYEQYF. This chain uses TRBV18 with TRBJ2-7; D is unresolved. The length of the CDR3 is 13 residues. CDR1 and CDR2 (germline): KGHSH, LQKENI. Trimming shortened V by 3 bases and J by 3 bases, and 9 bases separated the two germline ends.

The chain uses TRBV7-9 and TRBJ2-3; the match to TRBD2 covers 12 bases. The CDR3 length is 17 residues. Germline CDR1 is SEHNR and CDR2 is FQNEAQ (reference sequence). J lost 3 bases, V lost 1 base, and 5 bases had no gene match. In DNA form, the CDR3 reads TGTGCCAGCAGCTTAGAGACTAGCGGGAGTCAAACAGATACGCAGTATTTT. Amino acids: CASSLETSGSQTDTQYF. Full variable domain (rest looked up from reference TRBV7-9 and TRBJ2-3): DTGVSQNPRHKITKRGQNVTFRCDPISEHNRLYWYRQTLGQGPEFLTYFQNEAQLEKSRLLSDRFSAERPKGSFSTLEIQRTEQGDSAMYLCASSLETSGSQTDTQYFGPGTRLTVL.

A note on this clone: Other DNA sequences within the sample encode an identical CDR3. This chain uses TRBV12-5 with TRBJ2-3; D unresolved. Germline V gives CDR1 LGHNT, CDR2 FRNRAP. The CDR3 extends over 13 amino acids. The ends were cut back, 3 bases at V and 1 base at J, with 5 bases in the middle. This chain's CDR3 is CASGLSGTDTQYF. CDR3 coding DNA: TGTGCTAGTGGTTTATCAGGCACAGATACGCAGTATTTT.

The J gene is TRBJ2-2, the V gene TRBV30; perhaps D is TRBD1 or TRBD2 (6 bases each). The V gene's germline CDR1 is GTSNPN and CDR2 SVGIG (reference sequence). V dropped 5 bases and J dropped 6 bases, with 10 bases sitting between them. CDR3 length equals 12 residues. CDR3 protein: CAWARGAGELFF. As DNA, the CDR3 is TGTGCCTGGGCGAGGGGGGCCGGGGAGCTGTTTTTT.

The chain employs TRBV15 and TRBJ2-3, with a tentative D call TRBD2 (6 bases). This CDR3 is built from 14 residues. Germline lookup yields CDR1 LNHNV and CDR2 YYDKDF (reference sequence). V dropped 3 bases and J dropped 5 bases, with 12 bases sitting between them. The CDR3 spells CATSSGTPRDTQYF. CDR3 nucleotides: TGTGCCACCAGCAGTGGGACTCCCCGAGATACGCAGTATTTT.

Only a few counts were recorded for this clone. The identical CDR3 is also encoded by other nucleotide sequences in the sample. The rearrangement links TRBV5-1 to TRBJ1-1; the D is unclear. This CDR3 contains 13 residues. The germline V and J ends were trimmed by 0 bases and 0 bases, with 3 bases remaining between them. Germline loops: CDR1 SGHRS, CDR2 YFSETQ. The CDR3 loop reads CASSLGVNTEAFF. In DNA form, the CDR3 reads TGCGCCAGCAGCTTGGGTGTGAACACTGAAGCTTTCTTT.

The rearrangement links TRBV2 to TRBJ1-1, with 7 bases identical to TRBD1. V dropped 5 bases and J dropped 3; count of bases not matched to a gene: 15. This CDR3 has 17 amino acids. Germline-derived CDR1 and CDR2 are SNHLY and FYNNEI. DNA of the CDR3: TGTGCCAGCAGTAGGGGGCTTTACAGCACCTATTACACTGAAGCTTTCTTT. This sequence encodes CASSRGLYSTYYTEAFF.

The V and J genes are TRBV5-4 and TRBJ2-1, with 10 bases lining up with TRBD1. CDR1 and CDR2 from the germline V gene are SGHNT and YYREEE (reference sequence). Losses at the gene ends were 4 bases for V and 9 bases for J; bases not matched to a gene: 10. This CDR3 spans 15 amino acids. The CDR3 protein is CASSATGGAPGEQFF. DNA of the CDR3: TGTGCCAGCAGCGCGACAGGGGGCGCGCCTGGTGAGCAGTTCTTC.

CDR3 DNA: TGTGCCAGCAGCTTAAGGGGCCCGGGACAGGGATACTCTGGGGCCAACGTCCTGACTTTC. This sequence encodes CASSLRGPGQGYSGANVLTF. The chain joins TRBV7-3 to TRBJ2-6; 9 bases align to TRBD1. The CDR3 spans 20 residues. Germline V gene data show CDR1 as SGHTA and CDR2 as FQGTGA. J gave up 0 bases and V 1 base, and 10 bases lay outside the gene matches.

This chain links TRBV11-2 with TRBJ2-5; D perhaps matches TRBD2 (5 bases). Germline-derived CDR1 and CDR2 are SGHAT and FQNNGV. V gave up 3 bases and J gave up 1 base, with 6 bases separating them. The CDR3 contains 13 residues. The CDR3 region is CASSFGVQETQYF. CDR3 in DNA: TGTGCCAGCAGCTTCGGGGTCCAAGAGACCCAGTACTTC.

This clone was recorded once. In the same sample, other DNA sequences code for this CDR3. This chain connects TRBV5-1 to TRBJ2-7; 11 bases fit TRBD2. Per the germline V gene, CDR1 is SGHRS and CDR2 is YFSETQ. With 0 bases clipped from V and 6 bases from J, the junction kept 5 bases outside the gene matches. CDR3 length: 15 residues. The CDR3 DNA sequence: TGCGCCAGCAGCTTGGTAGCGGGAGGGCCCGTCGAGCAGTACTTC. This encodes CASSLVAGGPVEQYF.

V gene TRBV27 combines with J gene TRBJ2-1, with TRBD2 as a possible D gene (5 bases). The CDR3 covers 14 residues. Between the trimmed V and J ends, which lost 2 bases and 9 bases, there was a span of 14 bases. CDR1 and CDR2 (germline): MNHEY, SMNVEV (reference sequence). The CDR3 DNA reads TGTGCCAGCAGTTTAAACAGAGGGATGCTTGAGCAGTTCTTC. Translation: CASSLNRGMLEQFF.

CDR3 DNA: TGTGCCAGCTCGTTTTACGTCTTGAGTCTCCTGGAAGAGCAGTACTTC. Its protein is CASSFYVLSLLEEQYF. V gene TRBV6-9 combines with J gene TRBJ2-7; D uncertain. V was clipped by 8 bases and J by 7 bases, with 27 bases between them. In germline, CDR1 is MNHGY, CDR2 SVAAGI. The CDR3 covers 16 residues.

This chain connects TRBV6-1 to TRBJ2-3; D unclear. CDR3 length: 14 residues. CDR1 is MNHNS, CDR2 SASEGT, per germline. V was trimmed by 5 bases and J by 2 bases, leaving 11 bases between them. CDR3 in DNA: TGTGCCAGCAGTCGCTGGCGGAACACAGATACGCAGTATTTT. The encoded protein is CASSRWRNTDTQYF.

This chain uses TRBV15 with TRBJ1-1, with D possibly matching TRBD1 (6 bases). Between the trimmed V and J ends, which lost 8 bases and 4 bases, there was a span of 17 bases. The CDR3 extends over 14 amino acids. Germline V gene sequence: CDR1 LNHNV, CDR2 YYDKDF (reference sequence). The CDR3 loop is CATSPAGAITEAFF. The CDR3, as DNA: TGTGCCACCTCTCCTGCAGGGGCGATCACTGAAGCTTTCTTT.

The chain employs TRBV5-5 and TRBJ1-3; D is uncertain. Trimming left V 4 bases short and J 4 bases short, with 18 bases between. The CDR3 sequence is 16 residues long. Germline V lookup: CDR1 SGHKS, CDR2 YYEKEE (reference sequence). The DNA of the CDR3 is TGTGCCAGCAGCCCCAGGAGGTCATCGTTAGGAAACACCATATATTTT. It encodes CASSPRRSSLGNTIYF.

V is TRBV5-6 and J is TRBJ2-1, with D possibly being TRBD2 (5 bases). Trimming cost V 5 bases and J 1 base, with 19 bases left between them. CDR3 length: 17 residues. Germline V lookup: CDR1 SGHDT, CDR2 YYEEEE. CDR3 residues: CASSLLGADRSYNEQFF. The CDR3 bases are TGTGCCAGCAGTCTGCTCGGAGCGGACCGTTCCTACAATGAGCAGTTCTTC.

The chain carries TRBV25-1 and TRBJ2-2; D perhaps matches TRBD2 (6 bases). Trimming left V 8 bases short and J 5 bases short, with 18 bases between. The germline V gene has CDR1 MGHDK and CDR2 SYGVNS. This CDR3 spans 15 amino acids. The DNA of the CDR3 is TGTGCCAGCGGTCCCCACGGGGGAAGAACCGGGGAGCTGTTTTTT. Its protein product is CASGPHGGRTGELFF. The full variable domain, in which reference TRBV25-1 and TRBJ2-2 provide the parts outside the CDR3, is EADIYQTPRYLVIGTGKKITLECSQTMGHDKMYWYQQDPGMELHLIHYSYGVNSTEKGDLSSESTVSRIRTEHFPLTLESARPSHTSQYLCASGPHGGRTGELFFGEGSRLTVL.

The CDR3 here is CASSPISGSQSTNEKLFF. For the CDR3, the DNA is TGTGCCAGCTCACCCATATCCGGCAGCCAGTCAACTAATGAAAAACTGTTTTTT. The V and J genes are TRBV18 and TRBJ1-4; D remains unclear. Germline CDR1 is KGHSH and CDR2 is LQKENI. The length of the CDR3 is 18 residues. Trimming took off 3 bases at V and 0 bases at J, with 17 bases between the two ends.

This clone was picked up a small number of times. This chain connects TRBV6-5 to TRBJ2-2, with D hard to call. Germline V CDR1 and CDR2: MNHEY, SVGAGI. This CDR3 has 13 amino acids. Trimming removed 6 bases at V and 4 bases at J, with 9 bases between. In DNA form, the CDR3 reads TGTGCCAGCAGCTCCCCAGCCACCGGGGAGCTGTTTTTT. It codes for CASSSPATGELFF.

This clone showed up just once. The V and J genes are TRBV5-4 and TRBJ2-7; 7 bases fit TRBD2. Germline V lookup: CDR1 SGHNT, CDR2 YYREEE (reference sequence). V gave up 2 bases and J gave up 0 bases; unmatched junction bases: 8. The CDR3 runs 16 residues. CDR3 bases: TGTGCCAGCAGCTTTGGGGGGGTCAGACCCTCCTACGAGCAGTACTTC. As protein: CASSFGGVRPSYEQYF.

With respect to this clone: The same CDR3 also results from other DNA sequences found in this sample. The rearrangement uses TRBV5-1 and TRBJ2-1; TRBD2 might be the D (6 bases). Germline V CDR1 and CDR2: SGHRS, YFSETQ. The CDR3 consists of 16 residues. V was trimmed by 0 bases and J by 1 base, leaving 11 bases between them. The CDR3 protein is CASSLAGSGSYNEQFF. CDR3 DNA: TGCGCCAGCAGCTTGGCCGGGAGTGGATCCTACAATGAGCAGTTCTTC.

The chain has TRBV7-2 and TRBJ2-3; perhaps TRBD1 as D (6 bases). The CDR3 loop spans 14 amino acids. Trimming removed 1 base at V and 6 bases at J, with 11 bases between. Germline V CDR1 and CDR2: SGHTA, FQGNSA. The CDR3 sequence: CASSLVPQGDTQYF. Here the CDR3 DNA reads TGTGCCAGCAGCTTAGTTCCTCAGGGGGATACGCAGTATTTT.